The 2 T cell receptor beta chains in this list originate from one sample, sequenced in a study of regulatory T cells in long-lasting Graves disease. The sample's time point: newly diagnosed GD, antithyroid drugs for less than 3 months. RNA isolated from PBMCs was used to make the TCR library. Construction of the TCR beta libraries employed iRepertoire HTBI primers in conjunction with Arm-PCR of CDR3 regions. TCRdb re-analysed the multiplex PCR reads in MiXCR, keeping a single row per CDR3 protein. This sample has roughly 500,000 distinct CDR3 sequences, with roughly 14% found just once. Another study also made use of these data, one on T cells in Graves' hyperthyroidism and ophthalmopathy.

Sequencing used peripheral blood mononuclear cells (PBMCs), obtained at new diagnosis, from a patient treated with antithyroid drugs. These TCRs come from a man in his thirties or forties with Graves disease.

This clonotype was seen ten or more times. V and J are TRBV28 and TRBJ2-1; D is perhaps TRBD2 (6 bases). Trimming cost V 1 base and J 9 bases, with 19 bases left between them. This CDR3 has 16 amino acids. Germline V gene sequence: CDR1 MDHEN, CDR2 SYDVKM. The CDR3 DNA is TGTGCCAGCAGTTTATTAGCAGGCGGGGTCGATGGTGAGCAGTTCTTC. Translating gives CASSLLAGGVDGEQFF.

This clonotype was observed many times. V usage is TRBV2 and J usage is TRBJ2-7; D is unclear. V was trimmed by 0 bases and J by 5 bases, leaving 11 bases between them. Germline V gene sequence: CDR1 SNHLY, CDR2 FYNNEI. This CDR3 has 14 amino acids. CDR3 nucleotides: TGTGCCAGCAGTGAAGCGCAGGTAGTGGACGAGCAGTACTTC. This encodes CASSEAQVVDEQYF.